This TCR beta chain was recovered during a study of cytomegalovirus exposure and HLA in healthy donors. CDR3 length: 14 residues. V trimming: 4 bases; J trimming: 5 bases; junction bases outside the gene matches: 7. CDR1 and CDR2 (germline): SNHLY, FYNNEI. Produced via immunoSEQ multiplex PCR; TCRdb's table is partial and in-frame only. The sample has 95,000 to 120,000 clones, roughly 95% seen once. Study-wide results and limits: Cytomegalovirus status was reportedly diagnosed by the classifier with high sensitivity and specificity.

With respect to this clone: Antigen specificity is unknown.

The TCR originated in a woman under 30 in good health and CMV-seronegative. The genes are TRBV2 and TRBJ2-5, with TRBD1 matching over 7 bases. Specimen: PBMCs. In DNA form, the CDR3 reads TGTGCCAGCAGTGCCCAGGGGGTTAGGGAGACCCAGTACTTC. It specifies CASSAQGVRETQYF.